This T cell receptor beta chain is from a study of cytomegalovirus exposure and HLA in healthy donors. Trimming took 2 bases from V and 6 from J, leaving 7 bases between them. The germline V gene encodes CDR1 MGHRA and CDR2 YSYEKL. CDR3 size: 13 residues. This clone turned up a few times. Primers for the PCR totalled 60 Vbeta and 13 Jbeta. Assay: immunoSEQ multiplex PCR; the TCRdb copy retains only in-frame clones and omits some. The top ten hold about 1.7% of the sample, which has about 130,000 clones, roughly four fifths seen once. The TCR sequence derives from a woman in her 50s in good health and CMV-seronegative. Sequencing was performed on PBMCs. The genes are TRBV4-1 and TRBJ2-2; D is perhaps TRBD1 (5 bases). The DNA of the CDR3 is TGCGCCAGCAGCCAACAGGGATCCGGGGAGCTGTTTTTT. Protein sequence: CASSQQGSGELFF.